Presented here are 27 T cell receptor beta chains from one specimen sequenced in a study of blood T cell repertoires in COVID-19. The repertoire was sequenced with immunoSEQ multiplex PCR; TCRdb's copy has only in-frame clones and lacks some. The profile covers under 250,000 clones, with 70% to 90% appearing a single time and 3% taken by the ten largest. What was sequenced was peripheral blood. Receptors originate from a young man with active or convalescent COVID-19.

The chain recombines TRBV6-5 with TRBJ2-3; 7 bases match TRBD2. CDR1 is MNHEY, CDR2 SVGAGI, per germline. V was pared by 2 bases and J by 0 bases, with 5 bases of the junction left unmatched. The CDR3 spans 16 residues. The CDR3 loop is CASSYPRSGSTDTQYF. In nucleotides, the CDR3 is TGTGCCAGCAGTTACCCCCGTAGCGGGAGCACAGATACGCAGTATTTT.

The rearrangement uses TRBV6-2 or TRBV6-3 and TRBJ2-3; 8 nucleotides match TRBD2. Trimming took 4 bases from V and 0 from J; bases not matched to a gene: 6. This CDR3 region has 16 residues. Germline values: CDR1 MNHEY, CDR2 SVGEGT. The CDR3 sequence is CASSSPGGGSTDTQYF. In DNA form, the CDR3 reads TGTGCCAGCAGTTCCCCCGGGGGGGGGAGCACAGATACGCAGTATTTT.

V and J are TRBV28 and TRBJ2-7; D unresolved. Trimming took off 5 bases at V and 0 bases at J, with 5 bases between the two ends. CDR3 length equals 12 residues. Germline V gene sequence: CDR1 MDHEN, CDR2 SYDVKM. The CDR3 nucleotides read TGTGCCAGCAGTGGAGTCTCCTACGAGCAGTACTTC. It is translated as CASSGVSYEQYF.

The V and J genes are TRBV30 and TRBJ1-3; TRBD1 matches at 7 bases. The germline V gene encodes CDR1 GTSNPN and CDR2 SVGIG (reference sequence). Trimming cost V 6 bases and J 2 bases; bases outside gene matches: 4. CDR3 length equals 13 residues. The CDR3, as DNA: TGTGCCTGTTACGGGACAGCTGGAAACACCATATATTTT. Translation gives CACYGTAGNTIYF.

V gene TRBV4-3 combines with J gene TRBJ2-7, with D possibly being TRBD2 (5 bases). CDR3 length equals 15 residues. Germline V gene sequence: CDR1 LGHNA, CDR2 YSLEER. Trimming left V 0 bases short and J 7 bases short, with 16 bases between. CDR3 coding DNA: TGCGCCAGCAGCCAAGATCGAACGGGGTCTAGGGAGCAGTACTTC. It encodes CASSQDRTGSREQYF.

The chain is built from TRBV7-2 and TRBJ1-2; D perhaps matches TRBD1 (5 bases). V lost 0 bases to trimming and J lost 5 bases, with 7 bases between them. This CDR3 is built from 13 residues. Germline V gene lookup returns CDR1 SGHTA and CDR2 FQGNSA. The chain's CDR3 is CASSLAGEYGYTF. Written as DNA, the CDR3 is TGTGCCAGCAGCTTAGCAGGGGAATATGGCTACACCTTC.

The rearrangement links TRBV14 to TRBJ1-3, with a tentative D call TRBD1 (6 bases). Trimming took off 1 base at V and 0 bases at J, with 13 bases between the two ends. Germline assignment: CDR1 SGHDN and CDR2 FVKESK. This CDR3 has 17 residues. CDR3 loop: CASSQGTADVSGNTIYF. CDR3 DNA sequence: TGTGCCAGCAGCCAAGGGACAGCCGATGTCTCTGGAAACACCATATATTTT.

This chain joins TRBV13 and TRBJ1-3; 8 nucleotides match TRBD1. The CDR3 covers 16 residues. Trimming took 2 bases from V and 4 from J; bases not matched to a gene: 7. CDR1 is PRHDT and CDR2 is FYEKMQ in the germline V gene (reference sequence). CDR3 loop: CASSLRQGRSGNTIYF. DNA of the CDR3: TGTGCCAGCAGCTTACGACAGGGGCGGTCGGGAAACACCATATATTTT.

The chain carries TRBV28 and TRBJ2-7; D gene ambiguous. V was trimmed by 2 bases and J by 5 bases, leaving 10 bases between them. The V gene's germline CDR1 is MDHEN and CDR2 SYDVKM. The CDR3 runs to 13 residues. The CDR3 protein is CASSLAPANEQYF. Here the CDR3 DNA reads TGTGCCAGCAGTTTAGCACCCGCGAACGAGCAGTACTTC.

The V gene is TRBV27, the J gene TRBJ2-5, with D possibly being TRBD2 (7 bases). The CDR3 spans 13 residues. Deletions cut 3 bases from V and 12 bases from J, with 17 bases between. The germline V gene has CDR1 MNHEY and CDR2 SMNVEV (reference sequence). The CDR3 nucleotides are TGTGCCAGCAGTTTGAGGACCGGGGGGCACGAGTACTTC. The encoded protein is CASSLRTGGHEYF.

V and J are TRBV28 and TRBJ2-7, with TRBD2 matching 9 bases. The CDR3 has 16 residues. With 7 bases clipped from V and 0 bases from J, the junction kept 10 bases outside the gene matches. Germline CDR1 and CDR2: MDHEN and SYDVKM. The CDR3 region has the DNA TGTGCCAGCATCAAACTGAGCGGGAGGAGCTCCTACGAGCAGTACTTC. Translation: CASIKLSGRSSYEQYF.

The rearrangement uses TRBV7-8 and TRBJ2-1; 7 bases map to TRBD2. The CDR3 sequence is 16 residues long. J lost 6 bases, V lost 4 bases, and 12 bases had no gene match. Per germline, CDR1 SGHVS and CDR2 FQNEAQ. The CDR3 here is CASSSNPWTRFNEQFF. The CDR3 nucleotides read TGTGCCAGCAGCTCGAACCCCTGGACTAGGTTCAATGAGCAGTTCTTC.

This clone was observed once. The CDR3 protein is CASSHTSRGPPEAFF. For the CDR3, the DNA is TGCGCCAGCAGCCACACGAGCAGGGGGCCGCCTGAAGCTTTCTTT. The chain combines TRBV4-1 with TRBJ1-1; TRBD1 agrees at 8 bases. CDR1 and CDR2 (germline): MGHRA, YSYEKL. There are 15 residues in the CDR3. V dropped 3 bases and J dropped 6; count of bases not matched to a gene: 9.

This sequence joins TRBV5-4 and TRBJ1-2, with a weak D call TRBD1 (5 bases). Trimming cost V 5 bases and J 4 bases, with 12 bases left between them. The CDR3 has 13 residues. The V gene's germline CDR1 is SGHNT and CDR2 YYREEE (reference sequence). The CDR3 reads CASRPQGAYGYTF. In DNA form, the CDR3 reads TGTGCCAGCAGGCCACAAGGGGCCTATGGCTACACCTTC.

The V gene is TRBV6-2 or TRBV6-3, the J gene TRBJ1-1, with D maybe TRBD1 (5 bases). The V end lost 4 bases, the J end lost 10 bases, and 19 bases lay between the germline ends. Germline CDR1 and CDR2: MNHEY and SVGEGT. The CDR3 is 14 residues long. The CDR3 sequence: CASSSPTSWRGAFF. The CDR3 region has the DNA TGTGCCAGCAGTTCCCCGACTTCCTGGAGGGGAGCTTTCTTT.

This sequence joins TRBV5-1 and TRBJ1-3; TRBD1 is a possible D gene (5 bases). CDR3 size: 15 residues. The V gene lost 0 bases and the J gene lost 2 bases, with 9 bases spanning the gap. In germline, CDR1 is SGHRS, CDR2 YFSETQ. The chain's CDR3 is CASSLEGLAGNTIYF. CDR3 coding DNA: TGCGCCAGCAGCTTGGAGGGGTTGGCTGGAAACACCATATATTTT. The variable domain in full, completed from reference TRBV5-1 and TRBJ1-3, reads KAGVTQTPRYLIKTRGQQVTLSCSPISGHRSVSWYQQTPGQGLQFLFEYFSETQRNKGNFPGRFSGRQFSNSRSEMNVSTLELGDSALYLCASSLEGLAGNTIYFGEGSWLTVV.

The rearrangement joins TRBV9 to TRBJ1-2; 7 bases are a match to TRBD1. There are 14 residues in the CDR3. Germline V gene data show CDR1 as SGDLS and CDR2 as YYNGEE. The J segment lost 7 bases and the V segment lost 4 bases, leaving 10 bases of the junction unmatched. The CDR3 loop reads CASSPLTGSGGYTF. In nucleotides, the CDR3 is TGTGCCAGCAGCCCTCTGACAGGGTCGGGTGGCTACACCTTC.

The chain joins TRBV6-1 to TRBJ1-4, with a tentative D call TRBD1 (5 bases). The CDR3 sequence is 16 residues long. The germline V gene has CDR1 MNHNS and CDR2 SASEGT. The V gene lost 4 bases and the J gene lost 0 bases, with 12 bases spanning the gap. The CDR3 reads CASSAGGTATNEKLFF. CDR3 DNA: TGTGCCAGCAGTGCCGGAGGGACTGCAACTAATGAAAAACTGTTTTTT.

This chain connects TRBV5-6 to TRBJ2-5; D remains unclear. The germline CDR1 and CDR2 sequences are SGHDT and YYEEEE. Trimming shortened V by 4 bases and J by 7 bases, and 14 bases separated the two germline ends. CDR3 length: 13 amino acids. The CDR3 protein is CASSPTSFGTQYF. CDR3 DNA: TGTGCCAGCAGCCCCACCTCTTTCGGGACCCAGTACTTC.

J is TRBJ2-1 and V is TRBV18; D is unresolved. The CDR3 is 13 amino acids. Trimming took 1 base from V and 9 from J, leaving 10 bases between them. The germline gives CDR1 KGHSH, CDR2 LQKENI. CDR3 loop: CASSPRDSGEQFF. In DNA, the CDR3 is TGTGCCAGCTCACCACGCGATTCTGGTGAGCAGTTCTTC.

This chain links TRBV7-6 with TRBJ2-5, with D hard to call. Trimming stripped 2 bases from V and 7 bases from J, with 11 bases between. This CDR3 is 13 amino acids long. Germline CDR1 is SGHVS and CDR2 is FNYEAQ. The CDR3 DNA reads as TGTGCCAGCAGCTTACTGCTGTCGGGGACCCAGTACTTC. Translated: CASSLLLSGTQYF.

The CDR3 is CASSPSGNTIYF. The CDR3 nucleotides are TGTGCCAGCAGCCCATCTGGAAACACCATATATTTT. J is TRBJ1-3 and V is TRBV7-9; D is uncertain. Germline CDR1 and CDR2: SEHNR and FQNEAQ (reference sequence). Trimming left V 5 bases short and J 1 base short, with 3 bases between. This CDR3 is built from 12 residues. Variable domain in full (rest from reference TRBV7-9 and TRBJ1-3): DTGVSQNPRHKITKRGQNVTFRCDPISEHNRLYWYRQTLGQGPEFLTYFQNEAQLEKSRLLSDRFSAERPKGSFSTLEIQRTEQGDSAMYLCASSPSGNTIYFGEGSWLTVV.

The V gene is TRBV27, the J gene TRBJ2-7; TRBD1 matches at 12 bases. The germline V gene has CDR1 MNHEY and CDR2 SMNVEV (reference sequence). V lost 6 bases and J lost 3; bases outside the gene matches: 6. The CDR3 has 15 amino acids. The CDR3: CASSAGTGGFYEQYF. The CDR3 DNA sequence: TGTGCCAGCAGCGCCGGGACAGGGGGCTTCTACGAGCAGTACTTC.

As to this clone: A read error may account for a junction end that differs from germline. This sequence joins TRBV2 and TRBJ1-1; 7 bases agree with TRBD1. Germline V gives CDR1 SNHLY, CDR2 FYNNEI. This CDR3 has 14 residues. The CDR3 here is CASSRDSMNAEAFF. The CDR3, as DNA: TGTGCCAGCAGTAGGGACAGTATGAACGCTGAAGCTTTCTTT.

The gene calls are TRBV20-1 and TRBJ2-2; the D gene is possibly TRBD2 (5 bases). Germline V gene sequence: CDR1 DFQATT, CDR2 SNEGSKA (reference sequence). V was trimmed by 2 bases and J by 8 bases, leaving 6 bases between them. The CDR3 is made up of 11 amino acids. CDR3 in amino acids: CSARSGGELFF. The CDR3 region has the DNA TGCAGTGCTAGAAGCGGAGGGGAGCTGTTTTTT.

This chain joins TRBV9 and TRBJ2-2; D is possibly TRBD2 (6 bases). CDR3 size: 15 residues. Trimming stripped 0 bases from V and 5 bases from J, with 11 bases between. Germline V gene sequence: CDR1 SGDLS, CDR2 YYNGEE. The CDR3 DNA reads TGTGCCAGCAGCGTAGTGGACTATTCGACCGGGGAGCTGTTTTTT. It translates to CASSVVDYSTGELFF. Full variable domain (remainder filled in from reference TRBV9 and TRBJ2-2): DSGVTQTPKHLITATGQRVTLRCSPRSGDLSVYWYQQSLDQGLQFLIQYYNGEERAKGNILERFSAQQFPDLHSELNLSSLELGDSALYFCASSVVDYSTGELFFGEGSRLTVL.

The rearrangement joins TRBV29-1 to TRBJ2-3; no firm D call. Between the trimmed V and J ends, which lost 6 bases and 1 base, there was a span of 8 bases. This CDR3 region has 12 residues. Germline lookup yields CDR1 SQVTM and CDR2 ANQGSEA. CDR3 bases: TGCAGCGTCACAGATGGCACAGATACGCAGTATTTT. Protein product: CSVTDGTDTQYF.